Presented here are 16 T cell receptor beta chains from one specimen sequenced in a study of blood T cells in healthy people across ages. The use of a sample-barcoded 5' primer and a J-beta primer mix characterized a second PCR of 7 to 11 cycles. TCRdb recomputed calls from the 5' RACE reads with MiXCR, one row per CDR3 protein. The data show approximately 670,000 distinct CDR3 sequences, less than 45% seen once. The sequenced sample was blood. All receptors come from a man at least 80 years old in good health.

This clonotype was recorded a few times. The chain links TRBV29-1 to TRBJ1-5; 10 bases match TRBD1. V dropped 6 bases and J dropped 1; count of bases not matched to a gene: 3. This CDR3 has 14 amino acids. Germline V gene sequence: CDR1 SQVTM, CDR2 ANQGSEA. CDR3 in DNA: TGCAGCGTCCTGGGACAGGGGAGCAATCAGCCCCAGCATTTT. This encodes CSVLGQGSNQPQHF.

The chain combines TRBV7-8 with TRBJ2-3; D remains unclear. V was trimmed by 1 base and J by 2 bases, leaving 10 bases between them. The CDR3 is 15 amino acids. Looked up from germline, CDR1 is SGHVS and CDR2 is FQNEAQ. CDR3 nucleotides: TGTGCCAGCAGCTTAGTTGGGCAAAACACAGATACGCAGTATTTT. Its protein is CASSLVGQNTDTQYF. The variable domain in full, completed from reference TRBV7-8 and TRBJ2-3, reads GAGVSQSPRYKVAKRGQDVALRCDPISGHVSLFWYQQALGQGPEFLTYFQNEAQLDKSGLPSDRFFAERPEGSVSTLKIQRTQQEDSAVYLCASSLVGQNTDTQYFGPGTRLTVL.

This clonotype showed up just a few times. The V and J genes are TRBV20-1 and TRBJ2-5; D not resolved. Per germline, CDR1 DFQATT and CDR2 SNEGSKA (reference sequence). CDR3 length: 14 amino acids. Between the trimmed V and J ends, which lost 0 bases and 2 bases, there was a span of 10 bases. The CDR3 coding sequence is TGCAGTGCTAGAGATGCGGATGATCAAGAGACCCAGTACTTC. It yields the protein CSARDADDQETQYF.

The chain couples TRBV7-2 to TRBJ2-7, with D maybe TRBD1 (5 bases). V was trimmed by 7 bases and J by 3 bases, leaving 16 bases between them. The CDR3 is 14 residues long. Germline assignment: CDR1 SGHTA and CDR2 FQGNSA. CDR3 nucleotide sequence: TGTGCCAGCAAAGCTGGTCCAGGGATCTACGAGCAGTACTTC. Protein product: CASKAGPGIYEQYF.

J is TRBJ2-5 and V is TRBV7-2; D gene uncertain. This CDR3 has 14 residues. The V end lost 1 base, the J end lost 4 bases, and 10 bases lay between the germline ends. Germline V CDR1 and CDR2: SGHTA, FQGNSA. The CDR3 nucleotides read TGTGCCAGCAGCTTAGGTCGAACTGGAGAGACCCAGTACTTC. This codes for CASSLGRTGETQYF.

The rearrangement uses TRBV20-1 and TRBJ1-4, with D uncertain. The CDR3 spans 18 residues. V was pared by 1 base and J by 0 bases, with 18 bases between. Germline V CDR1 and CDR2: DFQATT, SNEGSKA (reference sequence). This CDR3 reads CSARVGYQTAATNEKLFF. The CDR3 nucleotides are TGCAGTGCTAGAGTGGGTTATCAGACGGCAGCAACTAATGAAAAACTGTTTTTT.

This clonotype was found a few times. This rearrangement joins TRBV5-1 to TRBJ1-2, with 7 positions matching TRBD1. There are 12 residues in the CDR3. Per the germline V gene, CDR1 is SGHRS and CDR2 is YFSETQ. The V gene end was trimmed by 4 bases and the J gene end by 9 bases; junction bases not matched to a gene: 6. For the CDR3, the DNA is TGCGCCAGCAGCCCGGGACAGACGAGCTACACCTTC. It yields the protein CASSPGQTSYTF.

This clonotype was found once. The chain joins TRBV2 to TRBJ2-5; 9 positions match TRBD1. J was trimmed by 2 bases and V by 6 bases; bases with no gene match: 7. The CDR3 has 15 amino acids. Germline CDR1 SNHLY, CDR2 FYNNEI. CDR3 sequence reads: CASSGQGTKQETQYF. Written as DNA, the CDR3 is TGTGCCAGCAGCGGACAGGGGACCAAACAAGAGACCCAGTACTTC.

The gene calls are TRBV7-2 and TRBJ2-3; D is perhaps TRBD2 (5 bases). Trimming pared 3 bases from V and 1 base from J, leaving 11 bases between. CDR3 size: 15 residues. CDR1 is SGHTA and CDR2 is FQGNSA in the germline V gene. The CDR3 sequence: CASSFLARGTDTQYF. Here the CDR3 DNA reads TGTGCCAGCAGCTTTCTTGCGCGGGGCACAGATACGCAGTATTTT. Looking up the rest from reference TRBV7-2 and TRBJ2-3 gives the full variable domain: GAGVSQSPSNKVTEKGKDVELRCDPISGHTALYWYRQSLGQGLEFLIYFQGNSAPDKSGLPSDRFSAERTGGSVSTLTIQRTQQEDSAVYLCASSFLARGTDTQYFGPGTRLTVL.

CDR3 nucleotide sequence: TGTGCCAGCAGTTACCCCAAATCTTCTACAGGGGAGGCTTTCTTT. It specifies CASSYPKSSTGEAFF. The chain links TRBV6-6 to TRBJ1-1, with 7 bases lining up with TRBD1. After removal of 2 bases from V and 11 bases from J, the junction contained 14 bases not matched to a gene. Germline V gene data show CDR1 as MNHNY and CDR2 as SVGAGI (reference sequence). The length of the CDR3 is 15 residues.

This rearrangement joins TRBV20-1 to TRBJ2-5; D uncertain. Trimming took off 0 bases at V and 5 bases at J, with 13 bases between the two ends. There are 14 residues in the CDR3. From germline, CDR1 is DFQATT and CDR2 SNEGSKA (reference sequence). The CDR3 DNA reads as TGCAGTGCTAGAGAGGCGTACGCACAGGAGACCCAGTACTTC. It is translated as CSAREAYAQETQYF.

The chain employs TRBV20-1 and TRBJ2-3; D not certain. Trimming shortened V by 5 bases and J by 4 bases, and 10 bases separated the two germline ends. Per the germline V gene, CDR1 is DFQATT and CDR2 is SNEGSKA (reference sequence). The CDR3 has 12 residues. CDR3 loop: CSAVLLSDTQYF. The CDR3 DNA reads TGCAGTGCTGTTCTCTTGTCAGATACGCAGTATTTT.

This clonotype was found a few times. The chain recombines TRBV20-1 with TRBJ1-4; 7 bases map to TRBD1. CDR3 length: 17 amino acids. Trimming cost V 0 bases and J 0 bases; bases outside gene matches: 7. The germline V gene encodes CDR1 DFQATT and CDR2 SNEGSKA (reference sequence). In nucleotides, the CDR3 is TGCAGTGCTAGAGATCCGGTAGGGGGCTCAACTAATGAAAAACTGTTTTTT. This gives the protein CSARDPVGGSTNEKLFF.

The chain joins TRBV4-3 to TRBJ2-4; D unresolved. V gave up 0 bases and J gave up 13 bases, with 22 bases separating them. This CDR3 contains 16 residues. Germline V gene lookup returns CDR1 LGHNA and CDR2 YSLEER. The CDR3 DNA sequence: TGCGCCAGCAGCCAAGATGTCATATGGCCCTACAATGAGCAGTACTTC. It translates to CASSQDVIWPYNEQYF.

The sample holds a few counts of this clonotype. The V call is TRBV4-3, the J call TRBJ2-1; D gene ambiguous. This CDR3 spans 12 amino acids. The germline V gene has CDR1 LGHNA and CDR2 YSLEER. V lost 1 base and J lost 13, with 11 bases in between. CDR3 protein: CASSQAEGPQFF. The CDR3 coding sequence is TGCGCCAGCAGCCAAGCAGAAGGACCCCAGTTCTTC.

The table lists this clonotype with a few counts. The V and J genes are TRBV6-2 or TRBV6-3 and TRBJ2-7; TRBD1 might be the D (6 bases). This CDR3 spans 15 amino acids. The germline CDR1 and CDR2 sequences are MNHEY and SVGEGT. V was cut by 10 bases and J by 3 bases, with 22 bases left in between. Here the CDR3 reads CATQDRQAGDYEQYF. The DNA for the CDR3 is TGTGCCACCCAAGACCGACAGGCAGGGGACTACGAGCAGTACTTC.